The rows below give T cell receptor beta chains drawn from one sample of a study of cytomegalovirus exposure and HLA in healthy donors. Some clones are missing from TCRdb's copy, which holds only in-frame ones; the method was immunoSEQ multiplex PCR. The sample lists fewer than 95,000 clones, under 80% seen once, with roughly 6% in the top ten. The sample was PBMCs. These receptors all come from a woman aged 25 to 39 in good health and CMV-seronegative. Each CDR3 is given with its conserved first and last residue. Each record gives: CDR3 protein, CDR3 DNA, D gene, V gene, J gene, CDR3 length, clone size. D genes are given only for firm matches. Clone size is not always given. Where it is, it says once, few, many or a class for expanded clones.

CDR3aa: CASSLRTGFGEKLFF
CDR3nt: TGTGCCAGCAGTTTACGTACAGGGTTTGGAGAAAAACTGTTTTTT
d_gene: .
v_gene: TRBV28
j_gene: TRBJ1-4
len: 15
abundance: .

CDR3aa: CASSLDSSYNEQFF
CDR3nt: TGTGCCAGCAGTTTAGACAGCTCCTACAATGAGCAGTTCTTC
d_gene: .
v_gene: TRBV27
j_gene: TRBJ2-1
len: 14
abundance: .

CDR3aa: CASTPGGGRETQYF
CDR3nt: TGTGCCAGCACCCCGGGCGGGGGGAGAGAGACCCAGTACTTC
d_gene: TRBD2
v_gene: TRBV6-1
j_gene: TRBJ2-5
len: 14
abundance: once

CDR3aa: CASSISGVDYGYTF
CDR3nt: TGTGCCAGTAGTATATCGGGAGTGGACTATGGCTACACCTTC
d_gene: .
v_gene: TRBV19
j_gene: TRBJ1-2
len: 14
abundance: few

CDR3aa: CASSKAGLSGDSYEQYF
CDR3nt: TGTGCCAGCAGCAAAGCCGGTCTTAGCGGGGACTCCTACGAGCAGTACTTC
d_gene: .
v_gene: TRBV21-1
j_gene: TRBJ2-7
len: 17
abundance: .

CDR3aa: CASSLLWDRGGKYTEAFF
CDR3nt: TGTGCCAGCAGCCTGCTCTGGGACAGGGGCGGGAAGTACACTGAAGCTTTCTTT
d_gene: TRBD1
v_gene: TRBV7-9
j_gene: TRBJ1-1
len: 18
abundance: once

CDR3aa: CASSHPRGLPNGEQYF
CDR3nt: TGCGCCAGCAGCCACCCCAGGGGGCTACCCAACGGCGAGCAGTACTTC
d_gene: TRBD1
v_gene: TRBV4-1
j_gene: TRBJ2-7
len: 16
abundance: .

CDR3aa: CASTDRAESHEQYF
CDR3nt: TGTGCCAGTACGGACAGGGCCGAATCCCACGAGCAGTACTTC
d_gene: TRBD1
v_gene: TRBV19
j_gene: TRBJ2-7
len: 14
abundance: few

CDR3aa: CASSLSGSSYNEQFF
CDR3nt: TGTGCCAGTAGTCTTAGCGGGAGCTCCTACAATGAGCAGTTCTTC
d_gene: TRBD2
v_gene: TRBV19
j_gene: TRBJ2-1
len: 15
abundance: .

CDR3aa: CASSEVRGQGGSRYGYTF
CDR3nt: TGTGCCAGCAGTGAAGTTAGGGGACAGGGGGGTTCGCGCTATGGCTACACCTTC
d_gene: TRBD1
v_gene: TRBV25-1
j_gene: TRBJ1-2
len: 18
abundance: .

CDR3aa: CASSYAGVETQYF
CDR3nt: TGTGCCAGCAGTTACGCCGGGGTTGAGACCCAGTACTTC
d_gene: .
v_gene: TRBV6-5
j_gene: TRBJ2-5
len: 13
abundance: .

CDR3aa: CASSTAGQGVDYEQYF
CDR3nt: TGTGCCAGCAGCACGGCGGGACAGGGGGTCGACTACGAGCAGTACTTC
d_gene: TRBD1
v_gene: TRBV11-2
j_gene: TRBJ2-7
len: 16
abundance: .

CDR3aa: CASKQGLSSNEKLFF
CDR3nt: TGTGCCAGCAAGCAGGGACTTTCATCTAATGAAAAACTGTTTTTT
d_gene: .
v_gene: TRBV28
j_gene: TRBJ1-4
len: 15
abundance: .

CDR3aa: CASSLGEGTALDEQYF
CDR3nt: TGTGCCAGCAGCTTAGGTGAGGGCACCGCCCTGGACGAGCAGTACTTC
d_gene: .
v_gene: TRBV7-9
j_gene: TRBJ2-7
len: 16
abundance: .

CDR3aa: CASSLLDTEAFF
CDR3nt: TGTGCCAGCAGTTTACTTGACACTGAAGCTTTCTTT
d_gene: .
v_gene: TRBV28
j_gene: TRBJ1-1
len: 12
abundance: .

CDR3aa: CASSLYGQGTFNYGYTF
CDR3nt: TGTGCCAGCAGTTTGTACGGACAGGGGACCTTTAACTATGGCTACACCTTC
d_gene: TRBD1
v_gene: TRBV27
j_gene: TRBJ1-2
len: 17
abundance: few

CDR3aa: CASSFGGQGNSPLHF
CDR3nt: TGTGCCAGCAGCTTCGGGGGACAGGGGAATTCACCCCTCCACTTT
d_gene: TRBD1
v_gene: TRBV7-6
j_gene: TRBJ1-6
len: 15
abundance: .

CDR3aa: CASSRLFRTSGRKDTQYF
CDR3nt: TGTGCCAGCAGCAGACTATTTCGGACTAGCGGGAGGAAAGATACGCAGTATTTT
d_gene: TRBD2
v_gene: TRBV27
j_gene: TRBJ2-3
len: 18
abundance: .

CDR3aa: CATSDSNTDTQYF
CDR3nt: TGTGCCACCTCGGACAGCAACACAGATACGCAGTATTTT
d_gene: .
v_gene: TRBV28
j_gene: TRBJ2-3
len: 13
abundance: .

CDR3aa: CASSSGSYNEQFF
CDR3nt: TGTGCCAGCAGTTCGGGCTCCTACAATGAGCAGTTCTTC
d_gene: .
v_gene: TRBV6-5
j_gene: TRBJ2-1
len: 13
abundance: .

CDR3aa: CASGYSSGNTIYF
CDR3nt: TGTGCTAGTGGTTATAGCTCTGGAAACACCATATATTTT
d_gene: .
v_gene: TRBV12-5
j_gene: TRBJ1-3
len: 13
abundance: .

CDR3aa: CASSDLRVHGYTF
CDR3nt: TGTGCCAGCAGCGATCTTCGGGTCCATGGCTACACCTTC
d_gene: .
v_gene: TRBV28
j_gene: TRBJ1-2
len: 13
abundance: .

CDR3aa: CASSEFGTGATTGNTIYF
CDR3nt: TGTGCCAGCAGTGAATTCGGGACAGGGGCAACAACCGGAAACACCATATATTTT
d_gene: TRBD1
v_gene: TRBV6-1
j_gene: TRBJ1-3
len: 18
abundance: .

CDR3aa: CASSLSGDTQYF
CDR3nt: TGTGCCAGCAGCCTTAGCGGAGATACGCAGTATTTT
d_gene: .
v_gene: TRBV7-9
j_gene: TRBJ2-3
len: 12
abundance: .

CDR3aa: CASSPRTSGAYEQYF
CDR3nt: TGTGCCAGCAGCCCTCGGACTAGCGGGGCTTACGAGCAGTACTTC
d_gene: TRBD2
v_gene: TRBV5-4
j_gene: TRBJ2-7
len: 15
abundance: .

CDR3aa: CASSVGEEYGYTF
CDR3nt: TGTGCCAGCAGCGTCGGGGAGGAGTATGGCTACACCTTC
d_gene: .
v_gene: TRBV11-1
j_gene: TRBJ1-2
len: 13
abundance: .

CDR3aa: CASSFPRGRDTEAFF
CDR3nt: TGTGCCAGCAGCTTCCCCAGGGGCCGGGACACTGAAGCTTTCTTT
d_gene: .
v_gene: TRBV11-1
j_gene: TRBJ1-1
len: 15
abundance: .

CDR3aa: CASSLRGEAFF
CDR3nt: TGTGCCAGCAGTCTGAGAGGTGAAGCTTTCTTT
d_gene: .
v_gene: TRBV2
j_gene: TRBJ1-1
len: 11
abundance: .

CDR3aa: CASYRGIWNTEAFF
CDR3nt: TGTGCCAGCTATCGAGGCATCTGGAACACTGAAGCTTTCTTT
d_gene: .
v_gene: TRBV5-4
j_gene: TRBJ1-1
len: 14
abundance: few

CDR3aa: CASSKSGRSDEQYF
CDR3nt: TGTGCCAGCAGTAAGAGCGGGAGGAGCGACGAGCAGTACTTC
d_gene: TRBD2
v_gene: TRBV5-4
j_gene: TRBJ2-7
len: 14
abundance: .

CDR3aa: CASSQDRVSYGYTF
CDR3nt: TGTGCCAGCAGCCAAGACAGGGTGAGCTATGGCTACACCTTC
d_gene: .
v_gene: TRBV14
j_gene: TRBJ1-2
len: 14
abundance: .

CDR3aa: CASSQPDRYNEQFF
CDR3nt: TGCGCCAGCAGCCAACCCGACAGATACAATGAGCAGTTCTTC
d_gene: .
v_gene: TRBV4-1
j_gene: TRBJ2-1
len: 14
abundance: .

CDR3aa: CASSSDREQYF
CDR3nt: TGTGCCAGCAGTTCAGACAGAGAGCAGTACTTC
d_gene: .
v_gene: TRBV13
j_gene: TRBJ2-7
len: 11
abundance: .

CDR3aa: CDGGGEQYF
CDR3nt: TGTGACGGAGGTGGCGAGCAGTACTTC
d_gene: .
v_gene: TRBV7-2
j_gene: TRBJ2-7
len: 9
abundance: few

CDR3aa: CASSVATMASGPNEQFF
CDR3nt: TGTGCCAGCAGCGTAGCAACAATGGCTAGCGGCCCCAATGAGCAGTTCTTC
d_gene: TRBD2
v_gene: TRBV9
j_gene: TRBJ2-1
len: 17
abundance: .

CDR3aa: CASSLLGTGWGTGTGELFF
CDR3nt: TGTGCCAGTAGTCTCCTAGGGACAGGGTGGGGGACTGGCACCGGGGAGCTGTTTTTT
d_gene: TRBD1
v_gene: TRBV19
j_gene: TRBJ2-2
len: 19
abundance: .

CDR3aa: CATSMGLAENIQYF
CDR3nt: TGTGCCACCAGCATGGGACTAGCCGAAAACATTCAGTACTTC
d_gene: TRBD2
v_gene: TRBV15
j_gene: TRBJ2-4
len: 14
abundance: .

CDR3aa: CASSFAGRQNTEAFF
CDR3nt: TGTGCCAGCAGTTTTGCGGGACGGCAGAACACTGAAGCTTTCTTT
d_gene: .
v_gene: TRBV5-5
j_gene: TRBJ1-1
len: 15
abundance: .

CDR3aa: CAIWRGHNSPLHF
CDR3nt: TGTGCCATTTGGAGGGGGCATAATTCACCCCTCCACTTT
d_gene: TRBD1
v_gene: TRBV6-1
j_gene: TRBJ1-6
len: 13
abundance: few

CDR3aa: CASSSQGGNTIYF
CDR3nt: TGTGCCAGCAGTTCGCAGGGGGGAAACACCATATATTTT
d_gene: .
v_gene: TRBV27
j_gene: TRBJ1-3
len: 13
abundance: once

CDR3aa: CASGGIDTQYF
CDR3nt: TGTGCCAGCGGAGGTATAGATACGCAGTATTTT
d_gene: .
v_gene: TRBV13
j_gene: TRBJ2-3
len: 11
abundance: .

CDR3aa: CASSAFIDSFSGNTIYF
CDR3nt: TGTGCCAGCAGCGCCTTTATAGACAGCTTCTCTGGAAACACCATATATTTT
d_gene: .
v_gene: TRBV9
j_gene: TRBJ1-3
len: 17
abundance: .

CDR3aa: CASSPALNRGLDTEAFF
CDR3nt: TGCGCCAGCAGCCCGGCCTTAAACAGGGGGCTAGACACTGAAGCTTTCTTT
d_gene: TRBD1
v_gene: TRBV5-1
j_gene: TRBJ1-1
len: 17
abundance: .

CDR3aa: CASSVSAGGGQPQHF
CDR3nt: TGTGCCAGCAGCGTATCCGCTGGAGGAGGTCAGCCCCAGCATTTT
d_gene: .
v_gene: TRBV9
j_gene: TRBJ1-5
len: 15
abundance: .

CDR3aa: CASSLELNEKLFF
CDR3nt: TGTGCCAGCAGCCTTGAACTTAATGAAAAACTGTTTTTT
d_gene: .
v_gene: TRBV11-1
j_gene: TRBJ1-4
len: 13
abundance: few

CDR3aa: CASSIGSSNTEAFF
CDR3nt: TGTGCCAGTAGTATTGGGAGCTCGAACACTGAAGCTTTCTTT
d_gene: .
v_gene: TRBV19
j_gene: TRBJ1-1
len: 14
abundance: .

CDR3aa: CASSLGLGLAGDNEQFF
CDR3nt: TGTGCCAGCAGCTTAGGCCTTGGACTAGCGGGGGACAATGAGCAGTTCTTC
d_gene: TRBD2
v_gene: TRBV7-8
j_gene: TRBJ2-1
len: 17
abundance: .

CDR3aa: CASSLERRSAGAVGQYF
CDR3nt: TGTGCCAGCAGCTTAGAGCGCCGAAGTGCAGGGGCTGTAGGGCAGTATTTT
d_gene: .
v_gene: TRBV11-2
j_gene: TRBJ2-3
len: 17
abundance: few

CDR3aa: CASKSEPGGSNEQFF
CDR3nt: TGTGCCAGTAAAAGCGAGCCGGGGGGTAGCAATGAGCAGTTCTTC
d_gene: TRBD2
v_gene: TRBV6-4
j_gene: TRBJ2-1
len: 15
abundance: .

CDR3aa: CSVHAGTEVQETQYF
CDR3nt: TGCAGCGTTCACGCCGGGACAGAAGTCCAAGAGACCCAGTACTTC
d_gene: TRBD1
v_gene: TRBV29-1
j_gene: TRBJ2-5
len: 15
abundance: .

CDR3aa: CASSLEGTVGNTIYF
CDR3nt: TGTGCCAGCAGCTTAGAAGGGACAGTTGGAAACACCATATATTTT
d_gene: TRBD1
v_gene: TRBV7-2
j_gene: TRBJ1-3
len: 15
abundance: .

CDR3aa: CASSLVASGFYEQYF
CDR3nt: TGTGCCAGCAGCTTAGTGGCTAGCGGATTCTACGAGCAGTACTTC
d_gene: TRBD2
v_gene: TRBV7-2
j_gene: TRBJ2-7
len: 15
abundance: few

CDR3aa: CASSLDTGTEAFF
CDR3nt: TGTGCCAGCAGCTTGGATACAGGCACTGAAGCTTTCTTT
d_gene: .
v_gene: TRBV5-4
j_gene: TRBJ1-1
len: 13
abundance: few